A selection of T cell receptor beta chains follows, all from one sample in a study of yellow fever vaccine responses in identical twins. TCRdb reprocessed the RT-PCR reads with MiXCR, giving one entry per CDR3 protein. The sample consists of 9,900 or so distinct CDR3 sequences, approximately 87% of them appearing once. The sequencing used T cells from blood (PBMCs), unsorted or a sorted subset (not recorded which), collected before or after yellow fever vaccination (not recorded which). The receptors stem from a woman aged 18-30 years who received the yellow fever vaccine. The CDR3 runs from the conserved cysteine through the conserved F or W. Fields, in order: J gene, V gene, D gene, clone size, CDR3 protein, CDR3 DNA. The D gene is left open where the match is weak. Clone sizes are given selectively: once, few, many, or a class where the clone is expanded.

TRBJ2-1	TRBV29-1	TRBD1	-	CSVIRQGSYNEQFF	TGCAGCGTTATCCGACAGGGGTCTTACAATGAGCAGTTCTTC
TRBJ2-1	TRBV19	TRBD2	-	CASATSGNNEQFF	TGTGCCAGCGCGACTAGCGGAAACAATGAGCAGTTCTTC
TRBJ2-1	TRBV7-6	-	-	CASSFGPPYNEQFF	TGTGCCAGCAGCTTTGGCCCCCCCTACAATGAGCAGTTCTTC
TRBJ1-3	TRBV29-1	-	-	CSVEVSSGNTIYF	TGCAGCGTTGAAGTATCCTCAGGAAACACCATATATTTT
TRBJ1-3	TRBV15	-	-	CATSRVGSSGNTIYF	TGTGCCACCAGCAGAGTTGGCAGCTCTGGAAACACCATATATTTT
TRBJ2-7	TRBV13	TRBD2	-	CASSQTSGYLYEQYF	TGTGCCAGCAGCCAGACTAGCGGCTACCTATACGAGCAGTACTTC
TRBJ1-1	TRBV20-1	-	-	CSARESGTEAFF	TGCAGTGCTAGAGAAAGTGGCACTGAAGCTTTCTTT
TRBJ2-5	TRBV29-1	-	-	CSVESGLQETQYF	TGCAGCGTTGAATCGGGACTTCAAGAGACCCAGTACTTC
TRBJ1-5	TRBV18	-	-	CASSPWGSNQPQHF	TGTGCCAGCTCACCCTGGGGTTCCAATCAGCCCCAGCATTTT
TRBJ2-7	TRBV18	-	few	CASSPEQGLHEQYF	TGTGCCAGCTCACCAGAACAGGGTCTTCACGAGCAGTACTTC
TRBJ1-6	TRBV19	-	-	CASSADSYNSPLHF	TGTGCCAGTAGCGCGGACAGTTATAATTCACCCCTCCACTTT
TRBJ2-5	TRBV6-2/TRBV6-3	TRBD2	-	CASSYSAAGGSETQYF	TGTGCCAGCAGTTACTCGGCAGCGGGGGGGTCAGAGACCCAGTACTTC
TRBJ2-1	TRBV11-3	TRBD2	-	CASRSLGGAGEQFF	TGTGCCAGCAGGTCGCTCGGGGGGGCTGGTGAGCAGTTCTTC
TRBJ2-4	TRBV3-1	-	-	CASSRGEIAKNIQYF	TGTGCCAGCAGCCGCGGGGAGATAGCCAAAAACATTCAGTACTTC
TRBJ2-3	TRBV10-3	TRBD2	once	CAISESILAGNTQYF	TGTGCCATCAGTGAGTCGATACTAGCGGGGAATACGCAGTATTTT
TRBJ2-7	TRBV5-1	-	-	CASSPTMMGYEQYF	TGCGCCAGCAGCCCTACCATGATGGGGTACGAGCAGTACTTC
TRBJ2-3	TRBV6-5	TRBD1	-	CASSSGQGIGTDTQYF	TGTGCCAGCAGTTCGGGACAGGGCATTGGCACAGATACGCAGTATTTT
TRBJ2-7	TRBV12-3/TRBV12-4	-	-	CASNGGVSSYEQYF	TGTGCCAGCAATGGGGGCGTGAGCTCCTACGAGCAGTACTTC
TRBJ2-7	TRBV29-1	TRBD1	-	CSVTGGTAYEQYF	TGCAGCGTTACAGGGGGCACCGCCTACGAGCAGTACTTC
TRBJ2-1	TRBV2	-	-	CASSDAVYTEQFF	TGTGCCAGCAGTGATGCCGTGTACACAGAGCAGTTCTTC
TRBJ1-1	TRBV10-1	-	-	CASSGGYGIMNTEAFF	TGCGCCAGCAGTGGAGGTTACGGGATCATGAACACTGAAGCTTTCTTT
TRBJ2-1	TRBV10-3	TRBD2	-	CAISERTSGRSYNEQFF	TGTGCCATCAGTGAGAGGACTAGCGGGAGATCCTACAATGAGCAGTTCTTC
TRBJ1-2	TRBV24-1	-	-	CATSDSSRGGYTF	TGTGCCACCAGTGACAGTTCCCGGGGTGGCTACACCTTC
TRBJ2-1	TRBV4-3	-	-	CASSQGRGSSYNEQFF	TGCGCCAGCAGCCAAGGACGGGGGAGCTCCTACAATGAGCAGTTCTTC
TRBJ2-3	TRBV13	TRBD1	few	CASSTGTGRTDTQYF	TGTGCCAGCAGCACCGGGACAGGACGCACAGATACGCAGTATTTT
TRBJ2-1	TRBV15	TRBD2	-	CATSTGLAVYNEQFF	TGTGCCACCAGCACCGGACTAGCGGTCTACAATGAGCAGTTCTTC
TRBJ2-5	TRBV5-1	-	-	CASSPAGTRQETQYF	TGCGCCAGCAGCCCCGCAGGGACCCGACAAGAGACCCAGTACTTC
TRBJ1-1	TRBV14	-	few	CASSREMRTEAFF	TGTGCCAGCAGCCGAGAAATGCGGACTGAAGCTTTCTTT
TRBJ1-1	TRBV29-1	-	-	CSVLSVNTEAFF	TGCAGCGTCTTATCTGTGAACACTGAAGCTTTCTTT
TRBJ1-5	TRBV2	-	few	CASSEMVGSQPQHF	TGTGCCAGCAGTGAAATGGTGGGATCTCAGCCCCAGCATTTT
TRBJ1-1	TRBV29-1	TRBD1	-	CSVHWDRGTEAFF	TGCAGCGTTCACTGGGACAGGGGGACTGAAGCTTTCTTT
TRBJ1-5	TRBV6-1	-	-	CASSPTAYSNQPQHF	TGTGCCAGCAGCCCGACAGCTTATAGCAATCAGCCCCAGCATTTT
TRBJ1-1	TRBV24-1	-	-	CATSDSTVSEAFF	TGTGCCACCAGTGATTCGACAGTATCTGAAGCTTTCTTT
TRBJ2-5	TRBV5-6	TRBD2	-	CASSFSSGQSGSQYF	TGTGCCAGCAGCTTTTCTTCGGGGCAGAGCGGGAGCCAGTACTTC
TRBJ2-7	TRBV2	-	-	CASSEWAQLSYEQYF	TGTGCCAGCAGTGAATGGGCGCAGCTCTCCTACGAGCAGTACTTC
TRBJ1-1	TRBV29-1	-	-	CSARWVLPTGEAFF	TGCAGCGCCCGGTGGGTGCTCCCAACCGGTGAAGCTTTCTTT
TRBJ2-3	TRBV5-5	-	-	CASGLPLSTDTQYF	TGTGCCAGCGGTCTACCGCTCAGCACAGATACGCAGTATTTT
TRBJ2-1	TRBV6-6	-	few	CASSVNRANEQFF	TGTGCCAGCAGCGTAAACAGGGCCAATGAGCAGTTCTTC
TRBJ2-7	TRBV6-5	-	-	CASSYSTENYEQYF	TGTGCCAGCAGTTACTCGACGGAGAACTACGAGCAGTACTTC
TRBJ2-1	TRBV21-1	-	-	CAARPRQGYNEQFF	TGTGCCGCGCGGCCGAGACAGGGTTACAATGAGCAGTTCTTC
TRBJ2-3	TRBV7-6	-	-	CASSFQGSTDTQYF	TGTGCCAGCAGCTTCCAGGGTAGCACAGATACGCAGTATTTT
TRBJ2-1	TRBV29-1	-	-	CSVVSVNYNEQFF	TGCAGCGTTGTGTCCGTAAACTACAATGAGCAGTTCTTC
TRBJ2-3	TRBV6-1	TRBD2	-	CASSIGTTSTDTQYF	TGTGCCAGCAGTATCGGGACTACTAGCACAGATACGCAGTATTTT